The text below deals with one T cell receptor beta chain. Its target is not known. The repertoire was sequenced with immunoSEQ multiplex PCR; TCRdb's copy has only in-frame clones and lacks some. Altogether 45,000 to 60,000 clones are present, over 90% being singletons, with the ten largest covering around 3.1%. This record belongs to a study of T cell therapy after organ transplantation. Background on the study: About 85% of the ten patients were clinical responders.

This CDR3 is built from 13 residues. Germline V gene lookup returns CDR1 LNHDA and CDR2 SQIVND (reference sequence). Trimming left V 3 bases short and J 5 bases short, with 5 bases between. Study results and limitations: Nonresponder repertoires showed strong pretherapy expansions, barely changing post-therapy. Both transferred clonotypes and endogenous ones absent from products apparently reconstituted.

The J gene is TRBJ1-6, the V gene TRBV19; a weak D match, TRBD1 (5 bases). The sample was CD8+ T cells from blood, taken before autologous CMV-specific T cell therapy. The sequence came from a human patient who had received a solid organ transplant and had CMV disease. Here the CDR3 DNA reads TGTGCCAGTAGTATGACAGATAATTCACCCCTCCACTTT. Its translation: CASSMTDNSPLHF.